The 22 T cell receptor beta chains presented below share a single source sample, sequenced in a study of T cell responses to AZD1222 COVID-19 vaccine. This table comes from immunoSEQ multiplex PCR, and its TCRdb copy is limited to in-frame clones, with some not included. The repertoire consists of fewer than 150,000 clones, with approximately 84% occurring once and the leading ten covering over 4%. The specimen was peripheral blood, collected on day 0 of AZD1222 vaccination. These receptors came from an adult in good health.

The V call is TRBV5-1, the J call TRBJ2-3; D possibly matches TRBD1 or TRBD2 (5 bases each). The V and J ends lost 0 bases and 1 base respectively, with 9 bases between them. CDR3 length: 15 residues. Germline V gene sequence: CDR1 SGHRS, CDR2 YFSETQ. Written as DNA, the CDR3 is TGCGCCAGCAGCTTGGTGGGGGAGCGCACAGATACGCAGTATTTT. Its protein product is CASSLVGERTDTQYF. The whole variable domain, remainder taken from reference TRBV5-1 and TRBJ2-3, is KAGVTQTPRYLIKTRGQQVTLSCSPISGHRSVSWYQQTPGQGLQFLFEYFSETQRNKGNFPGRFSGRQFSNSRSEMNVSTLELGDSALYLCASSLVGERTDTQYFGPGTRLTVL.

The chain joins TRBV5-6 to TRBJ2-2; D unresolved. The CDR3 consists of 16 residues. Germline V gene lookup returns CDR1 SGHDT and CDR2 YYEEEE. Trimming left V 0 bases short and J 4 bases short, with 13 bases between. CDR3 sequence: CASSLAQKASTGELFF. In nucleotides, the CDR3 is TGTGCCAGCAGCTTGGCTCAGAAAGCGAGCACCGGGGAGCTGTTTTTT.

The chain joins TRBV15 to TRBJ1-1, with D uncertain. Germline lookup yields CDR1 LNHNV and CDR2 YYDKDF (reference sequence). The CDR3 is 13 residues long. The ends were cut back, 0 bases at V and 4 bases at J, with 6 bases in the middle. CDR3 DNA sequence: TGTGCCACCAGCAGAGATATACGCACTGAAGCTTTCTTT. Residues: CATSRDIRTEAFF.

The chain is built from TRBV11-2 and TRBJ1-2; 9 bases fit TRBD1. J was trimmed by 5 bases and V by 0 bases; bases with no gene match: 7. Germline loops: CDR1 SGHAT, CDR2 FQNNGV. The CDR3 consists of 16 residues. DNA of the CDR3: TGTGCCAGCAGCTTAGATAACAGGGGGCGAGGGTATGGCTACACCTTC. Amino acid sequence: CASSLDNRGRGYGYTF.

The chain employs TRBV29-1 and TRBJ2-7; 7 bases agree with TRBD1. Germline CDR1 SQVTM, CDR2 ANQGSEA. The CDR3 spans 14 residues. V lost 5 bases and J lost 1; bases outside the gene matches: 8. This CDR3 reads CSVTRTGTSYEQYF. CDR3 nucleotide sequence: TGCAGCGTTACTAGGACAGGCACTTCCTACGAGCAGTACTTC.

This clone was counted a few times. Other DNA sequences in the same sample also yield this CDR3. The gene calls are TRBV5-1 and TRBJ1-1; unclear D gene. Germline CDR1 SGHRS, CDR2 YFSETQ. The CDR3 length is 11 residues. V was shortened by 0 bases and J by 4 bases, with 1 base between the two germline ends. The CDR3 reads CASSLGTEAFF. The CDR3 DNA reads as TGCGCCAGCAGCTTGGGCACTGAAGCTTTCTTT.

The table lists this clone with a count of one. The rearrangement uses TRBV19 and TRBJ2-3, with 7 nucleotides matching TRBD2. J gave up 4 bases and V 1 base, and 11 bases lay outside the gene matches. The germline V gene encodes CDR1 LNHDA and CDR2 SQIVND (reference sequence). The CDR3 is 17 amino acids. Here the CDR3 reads CASSIASWGGGADTQYF. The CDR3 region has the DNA TGTGCCAGTAGTATAGCGTCGTGGGGCGGGGGTGCAGATACGCAGTATTTT. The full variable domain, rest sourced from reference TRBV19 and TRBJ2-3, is DGGITQSPKYLFRKEGQNVTLSCEQNLNHDAMYWYRQDPGQGLRLIYYSQIVNDFQKGDIAEGYSVSREKKESFPLTVTSAQKNPTAFYLCASSIASWGGGADTQYFGPGTRLTVL.

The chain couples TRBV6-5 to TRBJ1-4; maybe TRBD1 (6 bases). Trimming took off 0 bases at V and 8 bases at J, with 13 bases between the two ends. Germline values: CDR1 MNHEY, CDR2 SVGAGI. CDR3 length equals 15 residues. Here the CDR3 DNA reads TGTGCCAGCAGTTACTCGGCGGGGGGCTCCGAAAAACTGTTTTTT. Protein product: CASSYSAGGSEKLFF.

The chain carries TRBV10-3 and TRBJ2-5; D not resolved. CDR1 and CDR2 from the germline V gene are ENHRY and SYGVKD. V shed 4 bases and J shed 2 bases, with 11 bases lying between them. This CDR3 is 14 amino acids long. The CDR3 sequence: CAISVFPGQETQYF. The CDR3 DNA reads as TGTGCCATCAGTGTTTTTCCAGGACAAGAGACCCAGTACTTC.

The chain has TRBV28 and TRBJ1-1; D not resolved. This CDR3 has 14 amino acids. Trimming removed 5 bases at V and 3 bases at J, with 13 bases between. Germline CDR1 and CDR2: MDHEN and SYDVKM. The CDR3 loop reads CASSHTPGDTEAFF. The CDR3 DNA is TGTGCCAGCAGTCACACCCCCGGGGACACTGAAGCTTTCTTT.

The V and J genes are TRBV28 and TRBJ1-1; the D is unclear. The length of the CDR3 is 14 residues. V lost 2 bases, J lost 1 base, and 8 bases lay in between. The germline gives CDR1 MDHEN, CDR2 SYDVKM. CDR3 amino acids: CASSLMWGNTEAFF. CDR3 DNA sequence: TGTGCCAGCAGTTTAATGTGGGGGAACACTGAAGCTTTCTTT. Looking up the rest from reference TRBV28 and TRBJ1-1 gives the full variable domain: DVKVTQSSRYLVKRTGEKVFLECVQDMDHENMFWYRQDPGLGLRLIYFSYDVKMKEKGDIPEGYSVSREKKERFSLILESASTNQTSMYLCASSLMWGNTEAFFGQGTRLTVV.

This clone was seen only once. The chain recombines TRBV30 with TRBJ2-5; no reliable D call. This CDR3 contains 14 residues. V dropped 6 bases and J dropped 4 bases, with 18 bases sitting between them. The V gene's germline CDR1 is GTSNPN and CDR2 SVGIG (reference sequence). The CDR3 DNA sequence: TGTGCCTGCCCCGCCGGATCCGTGGGAGAGACCCAGTACTTC. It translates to CACPAGSVGETQYF.

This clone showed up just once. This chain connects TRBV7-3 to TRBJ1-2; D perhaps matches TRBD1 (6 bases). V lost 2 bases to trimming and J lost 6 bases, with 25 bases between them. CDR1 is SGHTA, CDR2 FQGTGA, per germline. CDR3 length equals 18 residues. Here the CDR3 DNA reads TGTGCCAGCAGCTTAGGCCCCGCCGGACAGTTGGATCTGAATGGCTACACCTTC. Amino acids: CASSLGPAGQLDLNGYTF.

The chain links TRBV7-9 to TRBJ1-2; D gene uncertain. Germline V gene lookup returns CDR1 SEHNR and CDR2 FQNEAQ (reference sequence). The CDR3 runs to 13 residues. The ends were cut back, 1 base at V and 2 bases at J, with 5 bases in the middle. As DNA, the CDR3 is TGTGCCAGCAGCTTAGATTGGAACTATGGCTACACCTTC. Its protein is CASSLDWNYGYTF.

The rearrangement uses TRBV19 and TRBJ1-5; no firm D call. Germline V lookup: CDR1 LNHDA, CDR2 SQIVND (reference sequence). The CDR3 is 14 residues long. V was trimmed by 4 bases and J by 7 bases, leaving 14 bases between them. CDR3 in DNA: TGTGCCAGTAGTACCGACGTGTTTGGGCAGCCCCAGCATTTT. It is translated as CASSTDVFGQPQHF.

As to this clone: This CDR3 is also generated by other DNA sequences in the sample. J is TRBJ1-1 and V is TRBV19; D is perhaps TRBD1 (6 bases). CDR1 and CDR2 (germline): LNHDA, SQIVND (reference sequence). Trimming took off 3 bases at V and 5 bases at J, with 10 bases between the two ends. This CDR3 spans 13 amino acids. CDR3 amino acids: CASSISRGTEAFF. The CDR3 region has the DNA TGTGCCAGTAGTATCTCCAGGGGAACTGAAGCTTTCTTT.

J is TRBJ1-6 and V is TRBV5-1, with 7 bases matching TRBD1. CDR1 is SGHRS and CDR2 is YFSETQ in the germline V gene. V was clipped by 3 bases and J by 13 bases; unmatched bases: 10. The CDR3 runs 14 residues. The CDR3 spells CASSSDRAKSPLHF. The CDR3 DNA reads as TGCGCCAGCAGCTCTGACAGGGCCAAGTCTCCCCTCCACTTT.

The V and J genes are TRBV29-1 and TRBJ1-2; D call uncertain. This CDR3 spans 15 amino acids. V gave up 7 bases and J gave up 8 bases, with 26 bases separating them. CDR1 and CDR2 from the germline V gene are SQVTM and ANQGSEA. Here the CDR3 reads CSAVDGRTARKGYTF. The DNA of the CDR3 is TGCAGCGCTGTGGATGGAAGGACCGCCCGAAAGGGCTACACCTTC. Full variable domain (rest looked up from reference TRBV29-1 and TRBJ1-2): SAVISQKPSRDICQRGTSLTIQCQVDSQVTMMFWYRQQPGQSLTLIATANQGSEATYESGFVIDKFPISRPNLTFSTLTVSNMSPEDSSIYLCSAVDGRTARKGYTFGSGTRLTVV.

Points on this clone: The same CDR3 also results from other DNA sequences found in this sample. The CDR3 loop reads CASSLTGRGNTIYF. The CDR3 coding sequence is TGCGCCAGCAGCTTAACGGGGAGAGGAAACACCATATATTTT. The chain joins TRBV5-1 to TRBJ1-3; no definite D call. The germline CDR1 and CDR2 sequences are SGHRS and YFSETQ. V was cut by 2 bases and J by 4 bases, with 10 bases left in between. The CDR3 sequence is 14 residues long.

CDR3 nucleotides: TGTGCCAGCTCACCACCGCTACCGAACTATGGCTACACCTTC. It yields the protein CASSPPLPNYGYTF. The chain has TRBV18 and TRBJ1-2; no definite D call. Germline V gene data show CDR1 as KGHSH and CDR2 as LQKENI. CDR3 size: 14 residues. The V end was cut by 0 bases, the J end by 2 bases, with 7 bases between.

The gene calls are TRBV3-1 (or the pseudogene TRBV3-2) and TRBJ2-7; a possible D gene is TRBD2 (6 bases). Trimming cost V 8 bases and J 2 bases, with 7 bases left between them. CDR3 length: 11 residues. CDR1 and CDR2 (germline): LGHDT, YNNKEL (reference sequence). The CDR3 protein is CASAGPYEQYF. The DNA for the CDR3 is TGTGCCAGCGCGGGACCCTACGAGCAGTACTTC.

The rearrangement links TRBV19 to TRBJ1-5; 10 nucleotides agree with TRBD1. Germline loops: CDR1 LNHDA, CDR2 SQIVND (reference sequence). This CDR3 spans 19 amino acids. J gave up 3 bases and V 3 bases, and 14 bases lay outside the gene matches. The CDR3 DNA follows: TGTGCCAGTAGTATGGTAGGACAGGGGGTACAAACCTACAATCAGCCCCAGCATTTT. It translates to CASSMVGQGVQTYNQPQHF.